This T cell receptor (beta chain) was obtained from a study of siplizumab effects on memory and regulatory T cells. Note on this clone: The antigen is undetermined.

The study's findings and limits: In the presence of siplizumab, alloreactive sequences traceable to unstimulated CD4+ memory cells were significantly reduced. Roughly 80-96% of proliferating clones (CD4+ or CD8+) could not be assigned a naive or memory phenotype. Relative to controls at around 25%, mappable alloreactive CD4+ clones exhibited a mean Treg-derived proportion of approximately 70% with siplizumab.

Some 100,000 TCR templates per sample were assayed. Clones were read by immunoSEQ multiplex PCR, and TCRdb kept only the in-frame ones, dropping some. The profile shows some 100,000 clones, 85% to 95% of them singletons. The origin of this receptor is a human donor in good health. Material: Tregs sorted from blood.

CDR3 coding DNA: TGTGCCAGCAGTTTTTTATTCAGGAAAAGGGGCTTCTATGGCTACACCTTC. Translating it yields CASSFLFRKRGFYGYTF. V and J are TRBV28 and TRBJ1-2; the D gene is possibly TRBD1 (5 bases). Between the trimmed V and J ends, which lost 3 bases and 4 bases, there was a span of 21 bases. The CDR3 sequence is 17 residues long. In germline, CDR1 is MDHEN, CDR2 SYDVKM.